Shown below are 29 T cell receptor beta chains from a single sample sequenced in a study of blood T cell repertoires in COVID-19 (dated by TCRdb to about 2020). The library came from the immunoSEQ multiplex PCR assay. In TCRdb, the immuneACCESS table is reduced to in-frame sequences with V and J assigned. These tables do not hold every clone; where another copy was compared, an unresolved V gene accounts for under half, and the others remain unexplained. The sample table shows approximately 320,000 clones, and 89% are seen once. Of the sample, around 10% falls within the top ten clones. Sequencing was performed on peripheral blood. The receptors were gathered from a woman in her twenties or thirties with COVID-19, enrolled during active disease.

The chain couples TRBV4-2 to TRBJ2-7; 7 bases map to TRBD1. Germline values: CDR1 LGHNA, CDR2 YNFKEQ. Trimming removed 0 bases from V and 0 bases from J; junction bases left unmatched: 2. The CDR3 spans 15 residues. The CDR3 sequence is CASSQEGTASYEQYF. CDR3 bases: TGTGCCAGCAGCCAAGAAGGGACAGCCTCCTACGAGCAGTACTTC.

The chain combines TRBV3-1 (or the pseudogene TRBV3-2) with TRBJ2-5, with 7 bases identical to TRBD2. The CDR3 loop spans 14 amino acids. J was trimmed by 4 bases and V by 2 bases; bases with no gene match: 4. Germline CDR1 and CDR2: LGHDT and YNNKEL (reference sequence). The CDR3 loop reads CASSQNTGGETQYF. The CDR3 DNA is TGTGCCAGCAGCCAAAATACGGGGGGAGAGACCCAGTACTTC.

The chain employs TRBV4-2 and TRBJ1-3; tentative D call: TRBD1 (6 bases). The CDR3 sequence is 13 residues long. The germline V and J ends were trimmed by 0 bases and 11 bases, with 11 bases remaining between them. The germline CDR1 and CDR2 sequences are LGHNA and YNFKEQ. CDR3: CASSQDTGMPIYF. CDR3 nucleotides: TGTGCCAGCAGCCAAGACACAGGGATGCCCATATATTTT.

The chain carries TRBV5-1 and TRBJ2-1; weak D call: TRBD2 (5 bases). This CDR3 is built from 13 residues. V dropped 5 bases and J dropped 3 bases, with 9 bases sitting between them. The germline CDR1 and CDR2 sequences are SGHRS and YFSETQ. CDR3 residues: CASSSVIYNEQFF. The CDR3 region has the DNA TGCGCCAGCAGTAGCGTCATCTACAATGAGCAGTTCTTC.

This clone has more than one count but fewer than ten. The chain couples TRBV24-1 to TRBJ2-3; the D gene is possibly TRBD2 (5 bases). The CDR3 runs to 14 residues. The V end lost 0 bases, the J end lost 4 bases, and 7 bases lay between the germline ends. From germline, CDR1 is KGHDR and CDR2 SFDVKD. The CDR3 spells CATSDLEGADTQYF. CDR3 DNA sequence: TGTGCCACCAGTGATTTGGAGGGTGCAGATACGCAGTATTTT.

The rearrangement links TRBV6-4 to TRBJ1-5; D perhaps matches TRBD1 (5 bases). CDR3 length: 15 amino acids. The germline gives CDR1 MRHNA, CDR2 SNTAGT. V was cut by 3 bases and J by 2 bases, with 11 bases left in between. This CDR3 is CASSDGGVRNQPQHF. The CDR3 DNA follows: TGTGCCAGCAGTGATGGGGGGGTTCGCAATCAGCCCCAGCATTTT.

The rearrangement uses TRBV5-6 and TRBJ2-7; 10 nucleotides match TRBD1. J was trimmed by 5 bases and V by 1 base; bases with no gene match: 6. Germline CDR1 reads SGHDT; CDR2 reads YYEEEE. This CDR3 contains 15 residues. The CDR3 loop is CASSLLGTGVDEQYF. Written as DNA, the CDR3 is TGTGCCAGCAGCTTGCTTGGGACAGGGGTCGACGAGCAGTACTTC.

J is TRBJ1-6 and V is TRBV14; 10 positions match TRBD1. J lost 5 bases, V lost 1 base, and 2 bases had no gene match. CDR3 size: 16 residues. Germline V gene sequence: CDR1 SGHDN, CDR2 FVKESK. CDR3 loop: CASSQAGQGDNSPLHF. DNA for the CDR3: TGTGCCAGCAGCCAAGCAGGACAGGGGGATAATTCACCCCTCCACTTT.

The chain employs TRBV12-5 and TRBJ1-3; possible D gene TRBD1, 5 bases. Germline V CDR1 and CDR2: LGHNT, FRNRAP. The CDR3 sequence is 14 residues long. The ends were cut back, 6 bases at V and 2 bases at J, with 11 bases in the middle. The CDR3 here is CASGTGGAGNTIYF. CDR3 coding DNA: TGTGCTAGTGGGACCGGGGGGGCTGGAAACACCATATATTTT.

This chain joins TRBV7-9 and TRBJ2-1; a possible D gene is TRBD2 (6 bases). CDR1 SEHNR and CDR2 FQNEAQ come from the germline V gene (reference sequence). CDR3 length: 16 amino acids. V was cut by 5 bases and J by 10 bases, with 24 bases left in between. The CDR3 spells CASSPIPGLMTGEQFF. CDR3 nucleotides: TGTGCCAGCAGCCCTATACCGGGACTGATGACTGGGGAGCAGTTCTTC.

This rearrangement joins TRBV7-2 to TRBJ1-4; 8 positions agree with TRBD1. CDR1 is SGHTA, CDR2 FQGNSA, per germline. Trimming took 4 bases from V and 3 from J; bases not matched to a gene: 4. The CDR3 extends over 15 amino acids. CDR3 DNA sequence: TGTGCCAGCAGCTCCCGACAGGGGCCTAATGAAAAACTGTTTTTT. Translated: CASSSRQGPNEKLFF.

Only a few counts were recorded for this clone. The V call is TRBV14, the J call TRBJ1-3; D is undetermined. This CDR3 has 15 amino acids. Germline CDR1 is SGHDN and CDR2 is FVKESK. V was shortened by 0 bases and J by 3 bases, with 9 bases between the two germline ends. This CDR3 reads CASSQDRGFGNTIYF. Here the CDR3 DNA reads TGTGCCAGCAGCCAAGATCGAGGTTTTGGAAACACCATATATTTT. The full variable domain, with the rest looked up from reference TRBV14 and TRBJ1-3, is EAGVTQFPSHSVIEKGQTVTLRCDPISGHDNLYWYRRVMGKEIKFLLHFVKESKQDESGMPNNRFLAERTGGTYSTLKVQPAELEDSGVYFCASSQDRGFGNTIYFGEGSWLTVV.

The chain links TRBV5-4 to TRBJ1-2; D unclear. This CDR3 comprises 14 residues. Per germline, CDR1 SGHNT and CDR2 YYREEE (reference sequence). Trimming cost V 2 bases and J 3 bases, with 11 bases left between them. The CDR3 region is CASSLEAGDYGYTF. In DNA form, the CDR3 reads TGTGCCAGCAGCTTAGAGGCGGGTGACTATGGCTACACCTTC. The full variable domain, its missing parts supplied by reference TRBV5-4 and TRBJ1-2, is ETGVTQSPTHLIKTRGQQVTLRCSSQSGHNTVSWYQQALGQGPQFIFQYYREEENGRGNFPPRFSGLQFPNYSSELNVNALELDDSALYLCASSLEAGDYGYTFGSGTRLTVV.

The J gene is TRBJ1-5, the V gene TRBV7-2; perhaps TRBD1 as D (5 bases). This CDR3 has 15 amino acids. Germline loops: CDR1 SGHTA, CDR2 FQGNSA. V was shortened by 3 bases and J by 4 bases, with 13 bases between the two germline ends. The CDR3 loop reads CASSFRWGGNQPQHF. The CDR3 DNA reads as TGTGCCAGCAGCTTTCGATGGGGCGGAAATCAGCCCCAGCATTTT.

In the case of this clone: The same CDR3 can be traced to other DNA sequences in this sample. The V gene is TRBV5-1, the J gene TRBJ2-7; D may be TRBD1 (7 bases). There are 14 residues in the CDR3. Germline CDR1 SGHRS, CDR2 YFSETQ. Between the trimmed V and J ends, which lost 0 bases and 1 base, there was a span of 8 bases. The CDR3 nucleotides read TGCGCCAGCAGCTTGGCAGGGGGGTCCTACGAGCAGTACTTC. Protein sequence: CASSLAGGSYEQYF.

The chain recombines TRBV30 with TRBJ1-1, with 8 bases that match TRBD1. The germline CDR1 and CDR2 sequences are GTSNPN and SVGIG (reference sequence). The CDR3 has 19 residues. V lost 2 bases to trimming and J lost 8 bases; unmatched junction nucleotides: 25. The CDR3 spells CAWSWVGNWDTGGPPEAFF. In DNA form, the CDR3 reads TGTGCCTGGAGTTGGGTTGGCAACTGGGACACAGGGGGTCCTCCCGAAGCTTTCTTT.

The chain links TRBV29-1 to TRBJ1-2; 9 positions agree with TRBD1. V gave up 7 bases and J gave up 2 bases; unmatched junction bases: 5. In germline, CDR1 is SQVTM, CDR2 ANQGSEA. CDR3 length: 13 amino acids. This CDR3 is CSGTGGKNYGYTF. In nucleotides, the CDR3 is TGCAGCGGAACAGGGGGCAAAAACTATGGCTACACCTTC.

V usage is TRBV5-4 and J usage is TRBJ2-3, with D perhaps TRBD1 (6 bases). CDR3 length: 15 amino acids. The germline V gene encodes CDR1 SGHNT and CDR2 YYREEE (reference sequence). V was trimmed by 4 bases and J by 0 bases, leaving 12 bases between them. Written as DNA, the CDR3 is TGTGCCAGCAGCCCACAGGGATCTAGCACAGATACGCAGTATTTT. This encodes CASSPQGSSTDTQYF.

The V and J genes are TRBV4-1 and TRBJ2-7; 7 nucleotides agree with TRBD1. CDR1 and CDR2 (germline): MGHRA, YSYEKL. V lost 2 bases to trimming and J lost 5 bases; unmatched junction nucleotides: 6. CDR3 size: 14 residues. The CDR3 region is CASSQRSGGDEQYF. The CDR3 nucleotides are TGCGCCAGCAGCCAACGGTCAGGGGGTGACGAGCAGTACTTC.

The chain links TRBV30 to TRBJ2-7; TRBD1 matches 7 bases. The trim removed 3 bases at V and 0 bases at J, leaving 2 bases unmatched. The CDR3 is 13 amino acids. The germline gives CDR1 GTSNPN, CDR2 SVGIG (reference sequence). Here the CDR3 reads CAWSGDSSYEQYF. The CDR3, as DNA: TGTGCCTGGAGCGGGGACAGCTCCTACGAGCAGTACTTC.

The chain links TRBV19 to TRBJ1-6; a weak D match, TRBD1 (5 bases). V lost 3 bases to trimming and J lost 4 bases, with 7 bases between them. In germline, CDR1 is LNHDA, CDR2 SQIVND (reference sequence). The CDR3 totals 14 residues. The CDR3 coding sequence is TGTGCCAGTAGTATCCCAGGGTATAATTCACCCCTCCACTTT. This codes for CASSIPGYNSPLHF.

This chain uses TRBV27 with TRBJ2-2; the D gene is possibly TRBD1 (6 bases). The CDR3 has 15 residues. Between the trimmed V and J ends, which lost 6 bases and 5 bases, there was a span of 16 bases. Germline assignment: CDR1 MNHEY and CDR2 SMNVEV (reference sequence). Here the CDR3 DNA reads TGTGCCAGCAGGAGTACAGGGAGTGGGACCGGGGAGCTGTTTTTT. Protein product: CASRSTGSGTGELFF.

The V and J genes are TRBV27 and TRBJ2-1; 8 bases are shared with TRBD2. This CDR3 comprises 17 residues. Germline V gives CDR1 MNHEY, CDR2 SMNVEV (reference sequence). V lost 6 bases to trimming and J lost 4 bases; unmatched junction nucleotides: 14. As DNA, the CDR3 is TGTGCCAGCAGCCCTCGGATAGGCGGGGGGCCGTACAATGAGCAGTTCTTC. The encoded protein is CASSPRIGGGPYNEQFF.

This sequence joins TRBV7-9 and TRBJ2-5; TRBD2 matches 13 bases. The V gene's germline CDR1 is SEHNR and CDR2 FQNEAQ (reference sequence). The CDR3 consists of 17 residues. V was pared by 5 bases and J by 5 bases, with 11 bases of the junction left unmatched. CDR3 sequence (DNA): TGTGCCAGCAGCCCTACTAGCGGGGGGGCCGGCGATGAGACCCAGTACTTC. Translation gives CASSPTSGGAGDETQYF.

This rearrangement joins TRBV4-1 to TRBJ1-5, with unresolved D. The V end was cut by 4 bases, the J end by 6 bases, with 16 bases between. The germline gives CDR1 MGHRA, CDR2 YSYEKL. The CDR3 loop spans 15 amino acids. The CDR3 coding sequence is TGCGCCAGCAGCCTAAAGGACCGGGGAGGTCAGCCCCAGCATTTT. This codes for CASSLKDRGGQPQHF.

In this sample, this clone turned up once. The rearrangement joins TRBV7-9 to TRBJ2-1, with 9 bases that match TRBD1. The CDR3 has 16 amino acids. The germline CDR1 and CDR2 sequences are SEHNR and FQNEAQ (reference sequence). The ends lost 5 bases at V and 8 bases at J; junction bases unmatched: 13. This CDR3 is CASSQGGSGQGHEQFF. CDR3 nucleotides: TGTGCCAGCAGCCAAGGAGGGTCGGGACAGGGTCATGAGCAGTTCTTC.

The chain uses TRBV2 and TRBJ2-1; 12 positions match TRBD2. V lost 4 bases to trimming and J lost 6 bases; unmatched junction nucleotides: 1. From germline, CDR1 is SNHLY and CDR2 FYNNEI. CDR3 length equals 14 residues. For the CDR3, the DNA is TGTGCCAGCAGTGGACTAGCGGGGGCCAATGAGCAGTTCTTC. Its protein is CASSGLAGANEQFF.

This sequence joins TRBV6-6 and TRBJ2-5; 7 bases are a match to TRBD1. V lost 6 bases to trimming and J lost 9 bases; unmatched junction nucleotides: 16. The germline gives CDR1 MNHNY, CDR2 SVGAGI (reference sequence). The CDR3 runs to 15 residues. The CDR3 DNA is TGTGCCAGCAGCTATCCCCTGGGACAGTCAAGGGCCCAGTACTTC. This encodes CASSYPLGQSRAQYF.

CDR3 loop: CASSLGVYRVPSKNIQYF. The CDR3 DNA reads TGTGCCAGCAGCTTGGGGGTATACAGGGTCCCCTCCAAAAACATTCAGTACTTC. The chain recombines TRBV5-5 with TRBJ2-4; perhaps TRBD1 as D (6 bases). The V gene lost 0 bases and the J gene lost 2 bases, with 18 bases spanning the gap. The CDR3 has 18 residues. Germline V gene sequence: CDR1 SGHKS, CDR2 YYEKEE (reference sequence).